The clone carrying this TCR beta chain was counted a single time. The sample is drawn from a study of blood T cell repertoires in COVID-19. V gave up 1 base and J gave up 7 bases; unmatched junction bases: 7. From germline, CDR1 is LGHDT and CDR2 YNNKEL (reference sequence). The CDR3 is 17 residues long. The authors' processing: Estimated nucleated cell counts came from reference gene primer amplification. Clones were read by immunoSEQ multiplex PCR, and TCRdb kept only the in-frame ones, dropping some. V and J calls and clone size follow that table, whereas D and trimming were derived from the DNA. Of more than 150,000 clones listed, about four fifths are singletons.

The sample comprised peripheral blood. This clonotype originated in a woman of 80 years or more with COVID-19, enrolled during active disease. V gene TRBV3-1 (or the pseudogene TRBV3-2) combines with J gene TRBJ1-6; 10 bases map to TRBD1. Here the CDR3 reads CASSQAWDRGSNSPLHF. The CDR3 coding sequence is TGTGCCAGCAGCCAAGCGTGGGACAGGGGATCAAATTCACCCCTCCACTTT.